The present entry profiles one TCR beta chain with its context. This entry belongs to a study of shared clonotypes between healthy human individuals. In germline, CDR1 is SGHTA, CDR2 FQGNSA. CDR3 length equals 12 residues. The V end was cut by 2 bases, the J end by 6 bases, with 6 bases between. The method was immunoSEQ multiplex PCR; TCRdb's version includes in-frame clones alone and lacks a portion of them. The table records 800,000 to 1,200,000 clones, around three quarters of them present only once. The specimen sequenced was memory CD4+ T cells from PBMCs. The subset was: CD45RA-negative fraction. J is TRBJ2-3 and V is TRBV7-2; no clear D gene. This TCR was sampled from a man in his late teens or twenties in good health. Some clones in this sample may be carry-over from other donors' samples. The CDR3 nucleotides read TGTGCCAGCAGCTTATTCTCGGATACGCAGTATTTT. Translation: CASSLFSDTQYF.